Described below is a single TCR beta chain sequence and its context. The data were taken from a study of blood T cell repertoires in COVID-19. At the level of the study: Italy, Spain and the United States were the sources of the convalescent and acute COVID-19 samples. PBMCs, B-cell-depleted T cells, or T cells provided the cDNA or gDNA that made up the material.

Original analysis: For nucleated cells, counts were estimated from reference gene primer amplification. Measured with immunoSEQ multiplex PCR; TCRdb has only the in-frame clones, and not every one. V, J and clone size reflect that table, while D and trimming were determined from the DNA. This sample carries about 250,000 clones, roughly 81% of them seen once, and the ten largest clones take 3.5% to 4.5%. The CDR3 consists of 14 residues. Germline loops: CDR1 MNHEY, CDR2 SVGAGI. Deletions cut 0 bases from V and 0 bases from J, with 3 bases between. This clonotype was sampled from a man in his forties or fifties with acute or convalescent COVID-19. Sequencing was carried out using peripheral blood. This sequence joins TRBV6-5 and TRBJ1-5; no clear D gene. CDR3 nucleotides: TGTGCCAGCAGTTACTCTAATAGCAATCAGCCCCAGCATTTT. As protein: CASSYSNSNQPQHF.